The TCR beta chain under discussion was sequenced for a study of early T cells in non-severe SARS-CoV-2 infection. Points on this clonotype: Its specificity is unknown.

The library protocol tagged individual cDNA molecules with unique molecular identifiers. Each CDR3 protein is one row after TCRdb ran MiXCR on the 5' RACE reads. The table shows around 30,000 distinct CDR3 sequences, with about 10% occurring only once. Whole-study findings and limits: Matching with VDJdb favored anti-spike CD8 responses (missing private and CD4 specificities).

CDR3 size: 14 residues. The junction had 1 base not matched to a gene; V was cut back by 2 bases and J by 4 bases. Germline CDR1 reads SGDLS; CDR2 reads YYNGEE. This TCR was recovered from an adult who was a healthcare worker with PCR-confirmed SARS-CoV-2 infection or an uninfected control (not recorded which). This chain joins TRBV9 and TRBJ2-2; 8 bases are a match to TRBD1. The sequenced sample was whole blood. The CDR3 bases are TGTGCCAGCAGCGTGACAGGGGTCACCGGGGAGCTGTTTTTT. Residues: CASSVTGVTGELFF. The full variable domain, rest sourced from reference TRBV9 and TRBJ2-2, is DSGVTQTPKHLITATGQRVTLRCSPRSGDLSVYWYQQSLDQGLQFLIQYYNGEERAKGNILERFSAQQFPDLHSELNLSSLELGDSALYFCASSVTGVTGELFFGEGSRLTVL.